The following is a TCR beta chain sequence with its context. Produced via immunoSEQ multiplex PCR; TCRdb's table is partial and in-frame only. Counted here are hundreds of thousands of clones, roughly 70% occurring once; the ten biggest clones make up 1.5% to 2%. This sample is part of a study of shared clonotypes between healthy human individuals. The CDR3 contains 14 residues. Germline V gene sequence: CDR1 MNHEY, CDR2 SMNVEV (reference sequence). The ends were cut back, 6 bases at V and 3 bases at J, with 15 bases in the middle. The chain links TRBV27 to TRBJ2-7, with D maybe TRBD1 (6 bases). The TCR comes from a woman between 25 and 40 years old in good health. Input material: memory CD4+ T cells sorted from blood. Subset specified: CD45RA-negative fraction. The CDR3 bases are TGTGCCAGCAGCAAAAACAGGGTACGCTACGAGCAGTACTTC. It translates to CASSKNRVRYEQYF.